This T cell receptor (beta chain) was documented in a study of T cells in Graves' hyperthyroidism and ophthalmopathy. This clonotype showed up many times. There were TCR beta CDR3 regions amplified from RNA transcripts. The HTBI primer set served for first-round RT-PCR of the TCR CDR3. TCRdb analysed the multiplex PCR reads with MiXCR anew, one entry per CDR3 protein. The sample gives about 350,000 distinct CDR3 sequences, about a sixth of which show up once; 15% is in the top ten. The CDR3 runs 15 residues. The trim removed 2 bases at V and 4 bases at J, leaving 7 bases unmatched. The germline V gene has CDR1 GTSNPN and CDR2 SVGIG (reference sequence).

This TCR came from a woman aged 40 to 55 with Graves' ophthalmopathy. The chain links TRBV30 to TRBJ2-5, with TRBD2 matching over 10 bases. Source material: blood. CDR3 bases: TGTGCCTGGAGTACCGGGACTAGCGTTGGAGAGACCCAGTACTTC. Translated: CAWSTGTSVGETQYF. The variable domain in full, with the rest retrieved from reference TRBV30 and TRBJ2-5, is SQTIHQWPATLVQPVGSPLSLECTVEGTSNPNLYWYRQAAGRGLQLLFYSVGIGQISSEVPQNLSASRPQDRQFILSSKKLLLSDSGFYLCAWSTGTSVGETQYFGPGTRLLVL.